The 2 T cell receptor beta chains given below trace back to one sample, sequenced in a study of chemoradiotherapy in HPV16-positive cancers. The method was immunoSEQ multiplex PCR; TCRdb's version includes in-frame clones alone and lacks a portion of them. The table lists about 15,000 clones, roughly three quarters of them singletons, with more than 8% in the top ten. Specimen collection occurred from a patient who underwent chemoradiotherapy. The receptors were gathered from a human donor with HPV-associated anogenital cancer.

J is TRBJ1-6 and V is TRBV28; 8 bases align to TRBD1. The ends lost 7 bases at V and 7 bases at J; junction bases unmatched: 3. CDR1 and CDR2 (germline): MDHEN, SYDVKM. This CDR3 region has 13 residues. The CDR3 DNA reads TGTGCCAGCATTGGACAGGGAAATTCACCCCTCCACTTT. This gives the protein CASIGQGNSPLHF. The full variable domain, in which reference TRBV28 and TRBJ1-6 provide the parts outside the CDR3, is DVKVTQSSRYLVKRTGEKVFLECVQDMDHENMFWYRQDPGLGLRLIYFSYDVKMKEKGDIPEGYSVSREKKERFSLILESASTNQTSMYLCASIGQGNSPLHFGNGTRLTVT.

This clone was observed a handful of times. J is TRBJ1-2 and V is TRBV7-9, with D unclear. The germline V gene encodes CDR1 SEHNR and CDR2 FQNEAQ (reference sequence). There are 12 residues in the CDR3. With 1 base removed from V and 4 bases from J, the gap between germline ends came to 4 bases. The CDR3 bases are TGTGCCAGCAGCTTAGACAGCTATGGCTACACCTTC. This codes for CASSLDSYGYTF.